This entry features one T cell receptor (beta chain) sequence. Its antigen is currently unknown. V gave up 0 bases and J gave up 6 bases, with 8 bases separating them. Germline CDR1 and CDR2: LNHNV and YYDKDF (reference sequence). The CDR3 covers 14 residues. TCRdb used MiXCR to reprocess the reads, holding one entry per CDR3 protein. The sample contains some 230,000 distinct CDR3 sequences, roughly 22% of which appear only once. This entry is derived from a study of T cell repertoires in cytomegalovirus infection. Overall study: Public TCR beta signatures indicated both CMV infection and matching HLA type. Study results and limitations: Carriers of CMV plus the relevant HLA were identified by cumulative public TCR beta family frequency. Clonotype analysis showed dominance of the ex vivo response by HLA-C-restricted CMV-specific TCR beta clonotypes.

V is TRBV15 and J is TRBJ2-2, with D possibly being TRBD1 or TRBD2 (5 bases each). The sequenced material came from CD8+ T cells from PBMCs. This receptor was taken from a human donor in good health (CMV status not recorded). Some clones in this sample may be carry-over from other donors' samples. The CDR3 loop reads CATSRDRGPGELFF. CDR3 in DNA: TGTGCCACCAGCAGAGATCGGGGCCCCGGGGAGCTGTTTTTT.